This T cell receptor (beta chain) was sequenced during a study of blood T cells in healthy people across ages. This clonotype was detected once. The second PCR ran 7 to 11 cycles with a sample-barcoded 5' primer and J-beta primers. A single record per CDR3 protein comes from TCRdb applying MiXCR to the 5' RACE reads. The sample consists of hundreds of thousands of distinct CDR3 sequences, 45% to 70% of them appearing once. The sequencing sample was made of blood. The receptor comes from a man aged 35 to 55 in good health.

DNA for the CDR3: TGTGCCAGCAGCTTAATAGGAGGGATGAGAGATACGCAGTATTTT. Translation gives CASSLIGGMRDTQYF. The chain is built from TRBV7-3 and TRBJ2-3; possible D gene TRBD2, 6 bases. The CDR3 has 15 residues. Trimming cost V 1 base and J 5 bases, with 13 bases left between them. The germline V gene has CDR1 SGHTA and CDR2 FQGTGA.